The 32 T cell receptor beta chains below all came from one sample that was sequenced in a study of OX40 agonist ivuxolimab in advanced cancers. Data came from immunoSEQ multiplex PCR; TCRdb stores just in-frame clones and leaves some out. In the table there are about 50,000 clones, around four fifths of which are singletons. The source material was CD4+ or CD8+ T cells sorted from blood, sampled in a trial of the OX40 agonist ivuxolimab. These receptors originate from an adult with an advanced solid tumor such as melanoma, head and neck, liver or kidney cancer.

V is TRBV29-1 and J is TRBJ2-3; 11 bases are shared with TRBD2. Germline CDR1 and CDR2: SQVTM and ANQGSEA. The CDR3 sequence is 15 residues long. V lost 3 bases, J lost 5 bases, and 7 bases stayed unmatched. CDR3 region: CSVDGLAGGVDTQYF. The CDR3 region has the DNA TGCAGCGTTGATGGGCTAGCGGGAGGAGTAGATACGCAGTATTTT.

This clone was observed a few times. The J gene is TRBJ1-6, the V gene TRBV2; TRBD1 matches 10 bases. The CDR3 has 15 amino acids. The V gene end was trimmed by 6 bases and the J gene end by 7 bases; junction bases not matched to a gene: 6. Germline CDR1 SNHLY, CDR2 FYNNEI. The CDR3 is CASRGQGIGNSPLHF. CDR3 nucleotides: TGTGCCAGCAGGGGACAGGGGATAGGGAATTCACCCCTCCACTTT. Supplemented by reference TRBV2 and TRBJ1-6, the full variable domain reads EPEVTQTPSHQVTQMGQEVILRCVPISNHLYFYWYRQILGQKVEFLVSFYNNEISEKSEIFDDQFSVERPDGSNFTLKIRSTKLEDSAMYFCASRGQGIGNSPLHFGNGTRLTVT.

The chain combines TRBV7-9 with TRBJ2-7, with D hard to call. Per germline, CDR1 SEHNR and CDR2 FQNEAQ (reference sequence). V was cut by 5 bases and J by 10 bases, with 3 bases left in between. This CDR3 has 8 residues. The CDR3 is CASSLQYF. In DNA, the CDR3 is TGTGCCAGCAGCCTCCAGTACTTC. The whole variable domain, filled in from reference TRBV7-9 and TRBJ2-7, reads DTGVSQNPRHKITKRGQNVTFRCDPISEHNRLYWYRQTLGQGPEFLTYFQNEAQLEKSRLLSDRFSAERPKGSFSTLEIQRTEQGDSAMYLCASSLQYFGPGTRLTVT.

This chain uses TRBV13 with TRBJ2-1, with 7 bases identical to TRBD2. CDR3 length: 14 residues. Per the germline V gene, CDR1 is PRHDT and CDR2 is FYEKMQ (reference sequence). The V segment lost 5 bases and the J segment 6 bases; nucleotides outside the gene matches: 7. The CDR3 spells CASSRWGGGNEQFF. For the CDR3, the DNA is TGTGCCAGCAGCCGCTGGGGCGGGGGCAATGAGCAGTTCTTC. Supplemented by reference TRBV13 and TRBJ2-1, the full variable domain reads AAGVIQSPRHLIKEKRETATLKCYPIPRHDTVYWYQQGPGQDPQFLISFYEKMQSDKGSIPDRFSAQQFSDYHSELNMSSLELGDSALYFCASSRWGGGNEQFFGPGTRLTVL.

This clone has a handful of counts. V usage is TRBV2 and J usage is TRBJ2-5, with D possibly matching TRBD2 (6 bases). The CDR3 runs to 11 residues. Germline CDR1 and CDR2: SNHLY and FYNNEI. The ends were cut back, 7 bases at V and 5 bases at J, with 8 bases in the middle. CDR3 residues: CASNGGETQYF. As DNA, the CDR3 is TGTGCCAGCAATGGGGGGGAGACCCAGTACTTC. Full variable domain (outside the CDR3, taken from reference TRBV2 and TRBJ2-5): EPEVTQTPSHQVTQMGQEVILRCVPISNHLYFYWYRQILGQKVEFLVSFYNNEISEKSEIFDDQFSVERPDGSNFTLKIRSTKLEDSAMYFCASNGGETQYFGPGTRLLVL.

The V call is TRBV6-1, the J call TRBJ2-7, with 8 bases identical to TRBD2. The length of the CDR3 is 17 residues. CDR1 is MNHNS and CDR2 is SASEGT in the germline V gene. With V trimmed by 1 base and J by 0 bases, 8 bases remained unmatched. The CDR3 nucleotides read TGTGCCAGCAGTGAAGAAACTGGACTAGCCCTCTCCTACGAGCAGTACTTC. Residues: CASSEETGLALSYEQYF.

V and J are TRBV2 and TRBJ1-5; no reliable D call. The germline gives CDR1 SNHLY, CDR2 FYNNEI. Trimming pared 6 bases from V and 4 bases from J, leaving 10 bases between. CDR3 length: 13 amino acids. CDR3 DNA: TGTGCCAGCAGCCGGGCGGAAAATCAGCCCCAGCATTTT. Translated, it gives CASSRAENQPQHF.

This chain connects TRBV7-9 to TRBJ2-5; D uncertain. Per germline, CDR1 SEHNR and CDR2 FQNEAQ (reference sequence). The ends were cut back, 5 bases at V and 4 bases at J, with 8 bases in the middle. This CDR3 is 12 amino acids long. The DNA of the CDR3 is TGTGCCAGCAGCCCAGCCAGAGAGACCCAGTACTTC. Translated, it gives CASSPARETQYF.

This chain uses TRBV4-3 with TRBJ1-2, with a possible D match to TRBD1 (6 bases). The CDR3 is 18 residues long. CDR1 LGHNA and CDR2 YSLEER come from the germline V gene. V was trimmed by 0 bases and J by 4 bases, leaving 21 bases between them. CDR3 DNA sequence: TGCGCCAGCAGCCAAGATGACAGGCTAGGGGCGGGATTCTATGGCTACACCTTC. It specifies CASSQDDRLGAGFYGYTF.

The CDR3 spells CASSSDSSYGYTF. The CDR3 nucleotides read TGTGCCAGCAGTTCGGACAGCTCCTATGGCTACACCTTC. The genes are TRBV27 and TRBJ1-2; maybe TRBD1 (6 bases). Between the trimmed V and J ends, which lost 4 bases and 4 bases, there was a span of 10 bases. Per the germline V gene, CDR1 is MNHEY and CDR2 is SMNVEV (reference sequence). The CDR3 totals 13 residues.

The gene calls are TRBV7-9 and TRBJ1-2, with TRBD1 matching 9 bases. The V gene's germline CDR1 is SEHNR and CDR2 FQNEAQ (reference sequence). The CDR3 runs to 13 residues. V shed 5 bases and J 4 bases; nucleotides not matched to a gene: 2. The CDR3 DNA reads as TGTGCCAGCAGCGGGACAGGGACCTATGGCTACACCTTC. It specifies CASSGTGTYGYTF.

The V gene is TRBV6-1, the J gene TRBJ2-1, with 10 nucleotides matching TRBD2. CDR3 size: 15 residues. V was clipped by 6 bases and J by 7 bases; unmatched bases: 9. Germline assignment: CDR1 MNHNS and CDR2 SASEGT. The CDR3 DNA is TGTGCCAGCAGCGTAACTAGCGGGGCAGGTAATGAGCAGTTCTTC. This sequence encodes CASSVTSGAGNEQFF.

The rearrangement joins TRBV5-1 to TRBJ1-1, with TRBD1 identical over 9 bases. The CDR3 consists of 12 residues. Germline CDR1 is SGHRS and CDR2 is YFSETQ. V lost 4 bases to trimming and J lost 8 bases; unmatched junction nucleotides: 3. CDR3 coding DNA: TGCGCCAGCAGCGGGACAGGGCTGGAAGCTTTCTTT. Translating gives CASSGTGLEAFF.

V and J are TRBV7-2 and TRBJ2-2; D is possibly TRBD1 (6 bases). Deletions cut 1 base from V and 7 bases from J, with 10 bases between. The germline V gene has CDR1 SGHTA and CDR2 FQGNSA. The CDR3 loop spans 14 amino acids. CDR3 sequence (DNA): TGTGCCAGCAGCTTAGGGGGGCCGGTCGGGGAGCTGTTTTTT. It codes for CASSLGGPVGELFF.

This clone appeared a single time. This rearrangement joins TRBV20-1 to TRBJ2-1; D not certain. CDR1 and CDR2 (germline): DFQATT, SNEGSKA (reference sequence). There are 11 residues in the CDR3. V was pared by 6 bases and J by 6 bases, with 9 bases between. The CDR3 protein is CSATGFNEQFF. As DNA, the CDR3 is TGCAGTGCCACGGGCTTCAATGAGCAGTTCTTC.

This clone is a singleton in its sample. The chain joins TRBV29-1 to TRBJ1-5; D is possibly TRBD1 (5 bases). The CDR3 extends over 13 amino acids. Germline loops: CDR1 SQVTM, CDR2 ANQGSEA. V was clipped by 4 bases and J by 0 bases, with 7 bases between them. The CDR3 is CSVAGISNQPQHF. The CDR3 DNA is TGCAGCGTTGCAGGGATTAGCAATCAGCCCCAGCATTTT.

The CDR3 nucleotides read TGTGCCAGCAGCTTGGGTGGCCAGGTAGGGATACGTGGCTACACCTTC. Translating gives CASSLGGQVGIRGYTF. The chain links TRBV5-4 to TRBJ1-2; D remains ambiguous. The CDR3 runs 16 residues. V lost 0 bases and J 7 bases, leaving 19 bases between the germline ends. Germline V lookup: CDR1 SGHNT, CDR2 YYREEE (reference sequence).

CDR3 nucleotides: TGTGCCAGCAGTCGAGGGGGATATAATTCACCCCTCCACTTT. Its protein is CASSRGGYNSPLHF. The chain joins TRBV6-5 to TRBJ1-6; tentatively, D is TRBD1 (6 bases). The CDR3 contains 14 residues. Germline CDR1 MNHEY, CDR2 SVGAGI. Trimming shortened V by 5 bases and J by 4 bases, and 9 bases separated the two germline ends.

The V call is TRBV28, the J call TRBJ2-7; D is unresolved. The V gene lost 2 bases and the J gene lost 0 bases, with 8 bases spanning the gap. The CDR3 totals 14 residues. Germline CDR1 is MDHEN and CDR2 is SYDVKM. The CDR3 reads CASSLDAISYEQYF. The CDR3 DNA is TGTGCCAGCAGTTTAGACGCTATCTCCTACGAGCAGTACTTC.

The chain combines TRBV25-1 with TRBJ1-4; 9 nucleotides line up with TRBD1. This CDR3 has 17 amino acids. V was pared by 1 base and J by 3 bases, with 6 bases of the junction left unmatched. Germline CDR1 MGHDK, CDR2 SYGVNS. The CDR3 sequence is CASSEWGQGRANEKLFF. Here the CDR3 DNA reads TGTGCCAGCAGTGAATGGGGACAGGGTAGAGCTAATGAAAAACTGTTTTTT.

The genes are TRBV4-3 and TRBJ1-6; D call uncertain. The germline CDR1 and CDR2 sequences are LGHNA and YSLEER. CDR3 length: 14 amino acids. The V end was cut by 1 base, the J end by 7 bases, with 8 bases between. The CDR3: CASSQVDGNSPLHF. The CDR3 bases are TGCGCCAGCAGCCAAGTAGACGGAAATTCACCCCTCCACTTT.

V gene TRBV7-9 combines with J gene TRBJ1-3; 9 bases map to TRBD1. From germline, CDR1 is SEHNR and CDR2 FQNEAQ (reference sequence). V dropped 1 base and J dropped 3; count of bases not matched to a gene: 7. The CDR3 has 17 amino acids. In DNA form, the CDR3 reads TGTGCCAGCAGCTTAGTGGTACAGGGGGCATATGGAAACACCATATATTTT. Its translation is CASSLVVQGAYGNTIYF. Combining the CDR3 with reference TRBV7-9 and TRBJ1-3 gives the whole variable domain DTGVSQNPRHKITKRGQNVTFRCDPISEHNRLYWYRQTLGQGPEFLTYFQNEAQLEKSRLLSDRFSAERPKGSFSTLEIQRTEQGDSAMYLCASSLVVQGAYGNTIYFGEGSWLTVV.

The rearrangement uses TRBV9 and TRBJ2-5; TRBD2 matches at 10 bases. Trimming at V came to 4 bases and at J to 4 bases, leaving 7 bases not matched to a gene. Germline values: CDR1 SGDLS, CDR2 YYNGEE. The CDR3 has 15 amino acids. The DNA for the CDR3 is TGTGCCAGCAGCCCCGTCGTAGCGGGAGGAGAGACCCAGTACTTC. It translates to CASSPVVAGGETQYF. The full variable domain, its missing parts supplied by reference TRBV9 and TRBJ2-5, is DSGVTQTPKHLITATGQRVTLRCSPRSGDLSVYWYQQSLDQGLQFLIQYYNGEERAKGNILERFSAQQFPDLHSELNLSSLELGDSALYFCASSPVVAGGETQYFGPGTRLLVL.

This chain connects TRBV6-5 to TRBJ2-1; 14 bases fit TRBD2. The CDR3 sequence is 14 residues long. In germline, CDR1 is MNHEY, CDR2 SVGAGI. Unmatched junction bases numbered 7, after V lost 5 bases and J lost 13 bases. The CDR3 DNA follows: TGTGCCAGCAGTGGGACTAGCGGGAGAGCCCGTCAGTTCTTC. This translates into CASSGTSGRARQFF.

This rearrangement joins TRBV5-4 to TRBJ2-1, with TRBD1 as a possible D gene (5 bases). Germline V gene lookup returns CDR1 SGHNT and CDR2 YYREEE (reference sequence). V lost 4 bases to trimming and J lost 4 bases, with 12 bases between them. The CDR3 spans 14 residues. CDR3 sequence (DNA): TGTGCCAGCAGCCCCCCCAGACAGTACAATGAGCAGTTCTTC. It yields the protein CASSPPRQYNEQFF.

The sample holds one count of this clone. V and J are TRBV10-2 and TRBJ2-2; 8 bases fit TRBD1. With V trimmed by 6 bases and J by 0 bases, 6 bases remained unmatched. The V gene's germline CDR1 is WSHSY and CDR2 SAAADI. The CDR3 length is 16 residues. As DNA, the CDR3 is TGCGCCAGCAGCGATCGGACAGGGACGAACACCGGGGAGCTGTTTTTT. Translated, it gives CASSDRTGTNTGELFF.

The chain carries TRBV19 and TRBJ2-2; D uncertain. The germline V and J ends were trimmed by 5 bases and 6 bases, with 7 bases remaining between them. This CDR3 is built from 12 residues. The germline V gene has CDR1 LNHDA and CDR2 SQIVND (reference sequence). The CDR3 nucleotides are TGTGCCAGTAGTCCCCCGCCCGGGGAGCTGTTTTTT. Residues: CASSPPPGELFF.

The rearrangement links TRBV6-1 to TRBJ2-3; 8 nucleotides agree with TRBD2. After removal of 5 bases from V and 1 base from J, the junction contained 2 bases not matched to a gene. The CDR3 covers 14 residues. CDR1 and CDR2 from the germline V gene are MNHNS and SASEGT. CDR3 nucleotide sequence: TGTGCCAGCAGTTTACTAGCGGGCACAGATACGCAGTATTTT. Translating gives CASSLLAGTDTQYF.

The chain recombines TRBV4-3 with TRBJ1-1; 8 positions match TRBD1. Unmatched junction bases numbered 2, after V lost 4 bases and J lost 4 bases. Germline V gene sequence: CDR1 LGHNA, CDR2 YSLEER. There are 13 residues in the CDR3. CDR3 sequence (DNA): TGCGCCAGCAGCCGGACAGGGCCCACTGAAGCTTTCTTT. This encodes CASSRTGPTEAFF.

J is TRBJ2-7 and V is TRBV19; unclear D gene. V was cut by 10 bases and J by 2 bases, with 15 bases left in between. The CDR3 length is 13 residues. Germline CDR1 LNHDA, CDR2 SQIVND (reference sequence). The CDR3 bases are TGTGCCACTGCCGGCGAAGACCCCTACGAGCAGTACTTC. The encoded protein is CATAGEDPYEQYF.

The chain recombines TRBV10-3 with TRBJ1-1; TRBD1 is a possible D gene (5 bases). V was shortened by 6 bases and J by 4 bases, with 9 bases between the two germline ends. The germline V gene has CDR1 ENHRY and CDR2 SYGVKD. The CDR3 contains 12 residues. The chain's CDR3 is CAIRGGSTEAFF. The CDR3 DNA reads TGTGCCATCAGGGGGGGGAGCACTGAAGCTTTCTTT.

As regards this clone: A junction boundary mismatches the germline segment, possibly from a read error. The J gene is TRBJ1-6, the V gene TRBV5-8; no clear D. Germline CDR1 is SGHTS and CDR2 is YDEGEE. The length of the CDR3 is 14 residues. The CDR3 region is CASRLGPPDSPLHF. The DNA of the CDR3 is TGTGCCAGCAGGTTGGGCCCACCAGATTCACCCCTCCACTTT. The whole variable domain, filled in from reference TRBV5-8 and TRBJ1-6, reads EAGVTQSPTHLIKTRGQQATLRCSPISGHTSVYWYQQALGLGLQFLLWYDEGEERNRGNFPPRFSGRQFPNYSSELNVNALELEDSALYLCASRLGPPDSPLHFGNGTRLTVT.